The 27 T cell receptor beta chains presented below share a single source sample, sequenced in a study of lymphopenia after photon versus proton radiotherapy. Data came from immunoSEQ multiplex PCR; TCRdb stores just in-frame clones and leaves some out. The sample includes 150,000 or so clones, less than 90% of them seen just once. The specimen comprised peripheral blood, sampled from a patient treated with photon-based radiotherapy. The receptor set was obtained from a man between 45 and 60 years old with gastric cancer.

V and J are TRBV4-3 and TRBJ2-1; 10 positions agree with TRBD2. Per germline, CDR1 LGHNA and CDR2 YSLEER. With V trimmed by 1 base and J by 7 bases, 7 bases remained unmatched. The CDR3 runs to 16 residues. In DNA form, the CDR3 reads TGCGCCAGCAGCCAAGGAGCGGGAGGGGCCGGGAATGAGCAGTTCTTC. Translated: CASSQGAGGAGNEQFF.

About this clone: This may come from a read error, since a much larger clone is one base off. V is TRBV5-1 and J is TRBJ2-7; D remains unclear. The germline gives CDR1 SGHRS, CDR2 YFSETQ. Trimming stripped 3 bases from V and 0 bases from J, with 1 base between. This CDR3 spans 11 amino acids. CDR3 residues: CASSSSYEQYF. The DNA for the CDR3 is TGCGCCAGCAGCTCCTCCTACGAGCAGTACTTC.

This sequence joins TRBV18 and TRBJ1-4; 10 nucleotides agree with TRBD1. This CDR3 contains 14 residues. The germline gives CDR1 KGHSH, CDR2 LQKENI. With V trimmed by 8 bases and J by 8 bases, 8 bases remained unmatched. CDR3 protein: CASTWDRGSEKLFF. In nucleotides, the CDR3 is TGTGCCAGCACCTGGGACAGGGGTAGCGAAAAACTGTTTTTT.

This rearrangement joins TRBV4-1 to TRBJ2-2, with 7 nucleotides matching TRBD2. This CDR3 comprises 16 residues. Trimming cost V 6 bases and J 2 bases; bases outside gene matches: 9. Germline V lookup: CDR1 MGHRA, CDR2 YSYEKL. CDR3 nucleotide sequence: TGCGCCAGCAGGCAAATCGTGGGACTAAACACCGGGGAGCTGTTTTTT. Encoded protein: CASRQIVGLNTGELFF.

This chain joins TRBV27 and TRBJ1-1; D call uncertain. V was shortened by 8 bases and J by 1 base, with 17 bases between the two germline ends. The CDR3 totals 15 residues. Germline CDR1 reads MNHEY; CDR2 reads SMNVEV (reference sequence). CDR3 in DNA: TGTGCCAGCCTTAACGCAGGCCCGGGGAACACTGAAGCTTTCTTT. Protein product: CASLNAGPGNTEAFF.

V usage is TRBV6-5 and J usage is TRBJ1-3, with D uncertain. This CDR3 is 16 amino acids long. V was clipped by 0 bases and J by 0 bases, with 9 bases between them. Germline assignment: CDR1 MNHEY and CDR2 SVGAGI. CDR3 sequence (DNA): TGTGCCAGCAGTTACTCTTATTCATTCTCTGGAAACACCATATATTTT. Protein product: CASSYSYSFSGNTIYF.

The rearrangement joins TRBV18 to TRBJ1-3; D unclear. V dropped 2 bases and J dropped 1 base, with 15 bases sitting between them. There are 17 residues in the CDR3. The germline V gene encodes CDR1 KGHSH and CDR2 LQKENI. CDR3 loop: CASSPIRTVLSGNTIYF. CDR3 bases: TGTGCCAGCTCACCAATCCGGACGGTCCTTTCTGGAAACACCATATATTTT.

This clone came up once. The V call is TRBV5-8, the J call TRBJ1-2; possibly TRBD1 for D (5 bases). The CDR3 consists of 17 residues. Germline V lookup: CDR1 SGHTS, CDR2 YDEGEE. V lost 0 bases to trimming and J lost 8 bases, with 23 bases between them. The CDR3 here is CASSLDPGILLGRGYTF. CDR3 nucleotide sequence: TGTGCCAGCAGCTTGGATCCCGGGATATTATTGGGGCGCGGCTACACCTTC.

This chain uses TRBV7-2 with TRBJ2-6, with 9 bases lining up with TRBD2. The CDR3 runs 19 residues. CDR1 is SGHTA, CDR2 FQGNSA, per germline. V shed 5 bases, J shed 0 bases, and the junction held 11 bases outside the gene matches. The CDR3 coding sequence is TGTGCCAGCAGCACCCGACTAGCGGAAGGGAACTCTGGGGCCAACGTCCTGACTTTC. Translating gives CASSTRLAEGNSGANVLTF.

The chain employs TRBV7-9 and TRBJ1-1, with a possible D match to TRBD1 (5 bases). The V gene lost 5 bases and the J gene lost 0 bases, with 19 bases spanning the gap. Germline V CDR1 and CDR2: SEHNR, FQNEAQ (reference sequence). The CDR3 sequence is 17 residues long. The CDR3 protein is CASSPRRGTFMNTEAFF. The CDR3, as DNA: TGTGCCAGCAGCCCTAGAAGGGGAACCTTCATGAACACTGAAGCTTTCTTT.

This clone is a singleton in its sample. V and J are TRBV7-2 and TRBJ1-4; perhaps TRBD1 as D (5 bases). V was cut by 1 base and J by 2 bases, with 8 bases left in between. CDR1 and CDR2 (germline): SGHTA, FQGNSA. CDR3 size: 15 residues. The chain's CDR3 is CASSLVWGTNEKLFF. The CDR3 nucleotides are TGTGCCAGCAGCTTAGTATGGGGGACTAATGAAAAACTGTTTTTT.

This chain connects TRBV19 to TRBJ2-3; no clear D. Germline CDR1 is LNHDA and CDR2 is SQIVND (reference sequence). The CDR3 extends over 14 amino acids. The V end lost 3 bases, the J end lost 1 base, and 8 bases lay between the germline ends. The CDR3 loop is CASSIWMGTDTQYF. The CDR3, as DNA: TGTGCCAGTAGTATCTGGATGGGCACAGATACGCAGTATTTT.

The rearrangement uses TRBV6-5 and TRBJ2-5, with D possibly being TRBD2 (6 bases). CDR3 size: 15 residues. Trimming stripped 4 bases from V and 5 bases from J, with 17 bases between. The V gene's germline CDR1 is MNHEY and CDR2 SVGAGI. The CDR3 DNA reads TGTGCCAGCAGTTCTTTTAGCGGACTCCGGGAGACCCAGTACTTC. This sequence encodes CASSSFSGLRETQYF.

V and J are TRBV12-5 and TRBJ2-1, with D perhaps being TRBD1 or TRBD2 (5 bases each). Trimming removed 6 bases at V and 4 bases at J, with 13 bases between. This CDR3 spans 14 amino acids. The germline V gene encodes CDR1 LGHNT and CDR2 FRNRAP. For the CDR3, the DNA is TGTGCTAGTGGGAGAAGGGACCAATACAATGAGCAGTTCTTC. It is translated as CASGRRDQYNEQFF.

This chain uses TRBV5-6 with TRBJ2-5; tentatively, D is TRBD2 (5 bases). From germline, CDR1 is SGHDT and CDR2 YYEEEE. The CDR3 is made up of 15 amino acids. Trimming removed 2 bases from V and 1 base from J, with 12 bases in between. CDR3 in DNA: TGTGCCAGCAGCTTCCCAGGAGCGGCCCAAGAGACCCAGTACTTC. Encoded protein: CASSFPGAAQETQYF.

The J gene is TRBJ2-1, the V gene TRBV19, with TRBD2 identical over 15 bases. The CDR3 has 15 amino acids. CDR1 and CDR2 (germline): LNHDA, SQIVND (reference sequence). The V and J ends lost 6 bases and 5 bases, in that order; junction bases with no gene match: 2. The CDR3 DNA follows: TGTGCCAGTAGCTGGACTAGCGGGAGGGACAATGAGCAGTTCTTC. This gives the protein CASSWTSGRDNEQFF.

This rearrangement joins TRBV28 to TRBJ2-3; D call uncertain. V dropped 3 bases and J dropped 0 bases, with 4 bases sitting between them. This CDR3 has 13 amino acids. CDR1 MDHEN and CDR2 SYDVKM come from the germline V gene. The CDR3 nucleotides read TGTGCCAGCAGTTTGGGGAGCACAGATACGCAGTATTTT. Translated: CASSLGSTDTQYF.

The rearrangement uses TRBV6-1 and TRBJ1-2; 9 bases map to TRBD1. V shed 6 bases and J 3 bases; nucleotides not matched to a gene: 8. CDR1 is MNHNS and CDR2 is SASEGT in the germline V gene. The CDR3 loop spans 15 amino acids. The CDR3 DNA reads TGTGCCAGCAGGGTTTACAGGGGGCTTGACTATGGCTACACCTTC. Translated: CASRVYRGLDYGYTF.

V and J are TRBV6-1 and TRBJ2-3, with D maybe TRBD1 (5 bases). The CDR3 consists of 15 residues. Germline assignment: CDR1 MNHNS and CDR2 SASEGT. V was pared by 3 bases and J by 5 bases, with 15 bases between. CDR3 residues: CASSDRQGIIDTQYF. The CDR3 DNA follows: TGTGCCAGCAGTGATAGGCAGGGCATCATAGATACGCAGTATTTT.

The J gene is TRBJ2-7, the V gene TRBV5-4; TRBD2 agrees at 8 bases. Germline V gives CDR1 SGHNT, CDR2 YYREEE (reference sequence). The CDR3 length is 14 residues. V shed 3 bases, J shed 4 bases, and the junction held 6 bases outside the gene matches. CDR3: CASSYSSGRYEQYF. The CDR3 bases are TGTGCCAGCAGCTACTCGAGCGGGAGATACGAGCAGTACTTC. Using reference TRBV5-4 and TRBJ2-7 for the parts outside the CDR3, the full variable domain is ETGVTQSPTHLIKTRGQQVTLRCSSQSGHNTVSWYQQALGQGPQFIFQYYREEENGRGNFPPRFSGLQFPNYSSELNVNALELDDSALYLCASSYSSGRYEQYFGPGTRLTVT.

This chain links TRBV12-5 with TRBJ2-7, with a weak D call TRBD1 (5 bases). V lost 1 base to trimming and J lost 9 bases, with 13 bases between them. The CDR3 sequence is 13 residues long. Germline loops: CDR1 LGHNT, CDR2 FRNRAP. The CDR3 protein is CASGLGGSFGQYF. In DNA form, the CDR3 reads TGTGCTAGTGGTTTGGGGGGCTCCTTCGGGCAGTACTTC. Using reference TRBV12-5 and TRBJ2-7 for the parts outside the CDR3, the full variable domain is DARVTQTPRHKVTEMGQEVTMRCQPILGHNTVFWYRQTMMQGLELLAYFRNRAPLDDSGMPKDRFSAEMPDATLATLKIQPSEPRDSAVYFCASGLGGSFGQYFGPGTRLTVT.

This chain uses TRBV5-1 with TRBJ2-3; D remains unclear. The CDR3 extends over 14 amino acids. Trimming pared 1 base from V and 0 bases from J, leaving 6 bases between. The V gene's germline CDR1 is SGHRS and CDR2 YFSETQ. For the CDR3, the DNA is TGCGCCAGCAGCTTGACCTCTAGCACAGATACGCAGTATTTT. Translating it yields CASSLTSSTDTQYF.

V is TRBV9 and J is TRBJ2-3; either TRBD1 or TRBD2 may supply D (6 bases each). V lost 1 base and J lost 1, with 10 bases in between. Per germline, CDR1 SGDLS and CDR2 YYNGEE. The CDR3 is made up of 15 amino acids. The DNA for the CDR3 is TGTGCCAGCAGCGTAAGGGGGGAGGGCACAGATACGCAGTATTTT. Its protein is CASSVRGEGTDTQYF.

The V and J genes are TRBV10-2 and TRBJ2-3, with a possible D match to TRBD2 (6 bases). The germline gives CDR1 WSHSY, CDR2 SAAADI. The ends were cut back, 6 bases at V and 2 bases at J, with 12 bases in the middle. The CDR3 sequence is 14 residues long. The chain's CDR3 is CASRWGTHTDTQYF. CDR3 nucleotides: TGCGCCAGCAGGTGGGGGACTCACACAGATACGCAGTATTTT.

This clone was observed a few times. An end of the junction does not agree with germline; a read error may underlie this. This chain connects TRBV5-1 to TRBJ1-1, with D uncertain. Per germline, CDR1 SGHRS and CDR2 YFSETQ. The CDR3 is 14 amino acids. The DNA for the CDR3 is TGTGCCAGCAGCTTTCCCGGGAGGGAGACTGAAGCTTTCTTT. It codes for CASSFPGRETEAFF.

The rearrangement uses TRBV5-4 and TRBJ2-7; no firm D call. The CDR3 consists of 13 residues. V was clipped by 2 bases and J by 1 base, with 7 bases between them. CDR1 SGHNT and CDR2 YYREEE come from the germline V gene (reference sequence). The CDR3 loop reads CASSFRSSYEQYF. CDR3 coding DNA: TGTGCCAGCAGCTTTCGATCTTCCTACGAGCAGTACTTC.

The chain employs TRBV19 and TRBJ1-5; TRBD1 agrees at 12 bases. The V and J ends lost 5 bases and 2 bases, in that order; junction bases with no gene match: 25. The CDR3 spans 23 residues. Per germline, CDR1 LNHDA and CDR2 SQIVND (reference sequence). This chain's CDR3 is CASSSTIRGLLGQGARGNQPQHF. Here the CDR3 DNA reads TGTGCCAGTAGTTCCACAATAAGGGGGCTTTTGGGACAGGGGGCGAGAGGCAATCAGCCCCAGCATTTT.